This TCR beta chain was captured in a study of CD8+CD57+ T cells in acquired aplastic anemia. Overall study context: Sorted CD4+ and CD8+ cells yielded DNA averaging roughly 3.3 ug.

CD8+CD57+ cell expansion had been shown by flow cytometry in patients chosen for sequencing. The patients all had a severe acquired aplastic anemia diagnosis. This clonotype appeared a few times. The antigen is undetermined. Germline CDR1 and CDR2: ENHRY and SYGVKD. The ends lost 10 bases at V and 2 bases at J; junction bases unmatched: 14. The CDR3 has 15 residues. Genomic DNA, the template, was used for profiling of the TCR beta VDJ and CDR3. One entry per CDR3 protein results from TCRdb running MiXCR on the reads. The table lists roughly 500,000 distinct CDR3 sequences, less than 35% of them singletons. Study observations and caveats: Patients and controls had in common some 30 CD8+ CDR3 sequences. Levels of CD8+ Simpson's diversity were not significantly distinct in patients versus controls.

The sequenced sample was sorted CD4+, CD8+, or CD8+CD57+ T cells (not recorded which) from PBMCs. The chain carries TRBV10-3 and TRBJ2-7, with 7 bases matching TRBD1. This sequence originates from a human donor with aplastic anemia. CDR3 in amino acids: CASSRLGQGAYEQYF. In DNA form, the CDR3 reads TGTGCCAGCTCCCGACTTGGTCAGGGGGCCTACGAGCAGTACTTC.